What follows are 26 T cell receptor beta chains derived from one specimen sequenced in a study of T cells after yellow fever vaccination. TCRdb re-analysed the 5' RACE reads in MiXCR, keeping a single row per CDR3 protein. The sample has 400,000 or so distinct CDR3 sequences, 11% seen once; the top ten hold roughly 18%. The material was PBMCs, obtained on the day of the first yellow fever vaccination. These receptor sequences come from a man between 18 and 29 years old who received the YFV17D yellow fever vaccine.

This clonotype has a handful of counts. This chain connects TRBV6-2 or TRBV6-3 to TRBJ2-2, with 8 nucleotides matching TRBD2. The ends lost 8 bases at V and 7 bases at J; junction bases unmatched: 12. Germline V gives CDR1 MNHEY, CDR2 SVGEGT. CDR3 size: 15 residues. The chain's CDR3 is CASSREGHLSGELFF. The CDR3, as DNA: TGTGCCAGCTCCCGGGAGGGTCACCTTAGCGGGGAGCTGTTTTTT.

This clonotype was detected only a few times. The chain combines TRBV10-1 with TRBJ2-5; 7 nucleotides align to TRBD2. Looked up from germline, CDR1 is WNHNN and CDR2 is SYGVQD (reference sequence). Trimming cost V 0 bases and J 7 bases; bases outside gene matches: 8. CDR3 length: 15 residues. DNA for the CDR3: TGCGCCAGCAGTGAGTCGGGAGGGGCAGAGGCGACCCAGTACTTC. Translating it yields CASSESGGAEATQYF.

The V and J genes are TRBV19 and TRBJ2-7; a weak D match, TRBD1 (6 bases). The germline V gene has CDR1 LNHDA and CDR2 SQIVND (reference sequence). Trimming shortened V by 9 bases and J by 2 bases, and 11 bases separated the two germline ends. The CDR3 spans 12 residues. CDR3 DNA sequence: TGTGCCAGCCGGGACACAGCCTACGAGCAGTACTTC. It yields the protein CASRDTAYEQYF.

This clonotype appeared a few times. This chain joins TRBV19 and TRBJ2-3; no clear D. Trimming removed 3 bases from V and 2 bases from J, with 9 bases in between. The CDR3 sequence is 14 residues long. Germline V gene lookup returns CDR1 LNHDA and CDR2 SQIVND (reference sequence). The CDR3 sequence: CASSMGRSTDTQYF. For the CDR3, the DNA is TGTGCCAGTAGTATGGGTCGATCCACAGATACGCAGTATTTT.

This clonotype appeared a single time. J is TRBJ1-3 and V is TRBV29-1; 8 bases map to TRBD1. CDR1 and CDR2 from the germline V gene are SQVTM and ANQGSEA. The CDR3 sequence is 14 residues long. The V segment lost 8 bases and the J segment 3 bases; nucleotides outside the gene matches: 9. The CDR3 protein is CSTLQDRGGNTIYF. The CDR3 coding sequence is TGCAGCACCCTACAAGACAGGGGTGGAAACACCATATATTTT.

This clonotype was seen a handful of times. The V and J genes are TRBV12-3 or TRBV12-4 and TRBJ2-4, with TRBD1 identical over 7 bases. With 5 bases clipped from V and 7 bases from J, the junction kept 8 bases outside the gene matches. The CDR3 length is 14 residues. CDR3: CASSTSGGYNIQYF. The CDR3 bases are TGTGCCAGCAGTACGTCAGGGGGATACAACATTCAGTACTTC.

The genes are TRBV24-1 and TRBJ2-2; TRBD2 matches at 7 bases. V dropped 6 bases and J dropped 4; count of bases not matched to a gene: 4. This CDR3 is 14 amino acids long. Looked up from germline, CDR1 is KGHDR and CDR2 is SFDVKD. The chain's CDR3 is CATSSGEGTGELFF. CDR3 DNA: TGTGCCACCAGTTCCGGGGAGGGCACCGGGGAGCTGTTTTTT.

This chain uses TRBV7-6 with TRBJ2-1; 7 nucleotides line up with TRBD2. This CDR3 comprises 15 residues. V was clipped by 5 bases and J by 5 bases; unmatched bases: 9. The germline CDR1 and CDR2 sequences are SGHVS and FNYEAQ. The CDR3 sequence is CASSTSGGGDNEQFF. For the CDR3, the DNA is TGTGCCAGCAGCACAAGTGGGGGGGGGGACAATGAGCAGTTCTTC.

The rearrangement uses TRBV7-2 and TRBJ2-7; D unresolved. V was clipped by 0 bases and J by 3 bases, with 18 bases between them. The CDR3 extends over 17 amino acids. The germline V gene encodes CDR1 SGHTA and CDR2 FQGNSA. CDR3 DNA: TGTGCCAGCAGCTTAGCTGTATTAAGGACCGGTATCTACGAGCAGTACTTC. It is translated as CASSLAVLRTGIYEQYF.

In its sample, this clonotype was seen many times. The chain links TRBV6-5 to TRBJ2-5; 7 bases fit TRBD2. Per germline, CDR1 MNHEY and CDR2 SVGAGI. This CDR3 is built from 14 residues. V was pared by 4 bases and J by 5 bases, with 7 bases of the junction left unmatched. This CDR3 reads CASSSQRGLETQYF. CDR3 DNA: TGTGCCAGCAGTTCCCAGCGGGGCTTGGAGACCCAGTACTTC.

This clonotype was picked up many times. This chain links TRBV20-1 with TRBJ1-4, with D possibly being TRBD1 (5 bases). CDR1 is DFQATT and CDR2 is SNEGSKA in the germline V gene (reference sequence). The CDR3 totals 13 residues. With 4 bases removed from V and 10 bases from J, the gap between germline ends came to 16 bases. CDR3 nucleotide sequence: TGCAGTGCTACGGGACCGGGGAGGACAAAACTGTTTTTT. This codes for CSATGPGRTKLFF.

The chain has TRBV7-9 and TRBJ2-3; the D is unclear. V was cut by 3 bases and J by 4 bases, with 8 bases left in between. CDR1 is SEHNR and CDR2 is FQNEAQ in the germline V gene (reference sequence). CDR3 length equals 13 residues. CDR3: CASSFAESDTQYF. CDR3 nucleotide sequence: TGTGCCAGCAGCTTCGCGGAGTCAGATACGCAGTATTTT.

In regard to this clonotype: An end of the junction does not agree with germline; a read error may underlie this. The V call is TRBV12-3 or TRBV12-4, the J call TRBJ2-7; perhaps TRBD2 as D (6 bases). The CDR3 is made up of 13 amino acids. CDR3 in amino acids: CASSLASGLEQYF. CDR3 in DNA: TGTGCCAGCAGTCTAGCGAGTGGGCTCGAGCAGTACTTC.

The chain couples TRBV11-2 to TRBJ1-2, with D possibly matching TRBD1 (5 bases). Trimming removed 1 base from V and 3 bases from J, with 9 bases in between. The CDR3 is 14 residues long. Germline CDR1 SGHAT, CDR2 FQNNGV. In nucleotides, the CDR3 is TGTGCCAGCAGCTTAGGCGGGACTTACTATGGCTACACCTTC. It specifies CASSLGGTYYGYTF.

This clonotype was found a few times. J is TRBJ2-3 and V is TRBV4-3; TRBD1 agrees at 7 bases. Looked up from germline, CDR1 is LGHNA and CDR2 is YSLEER. The CDR3 consists of 15 residues. After removal of 4 bases from V and 1 base from J, the junction contained 5 bases not matched to a gene. The CDR3 reads CASSPDGTGTDTQYF. The CDR3 nucleotides are TGCGCCAGCAGCCCTGACGGGACAGGCACAGATACGCAGTATTTT.

The chain is built from TRBV4-1 and TRBJ1-2, with D perhaps TRBD1 (5 bases). The CDR3 consists of 15 residues. Trimming stripped 5 bases from V and 8 bases from J, with 21 bases between. The germline CDR1 and CDR2 sequences are MGHRA and YSYEKL. CDR3 loop: CASSSRTEGKFGYTF. CDR3 coding DNA: TGCGCCAGCAGCTCTAGGACCGAGGGGAAGTTCGGCTACACCTTC.

The gene calls are TRBV12-3 or TRBV12-4 and TRBJ2-7; D may be TRBD1 (6 bases). The CDR3 contains 14 residues. The V gene lost 0 bases and the J gene lost 7 bases, with 13 bases spanning the gap. In DNA form, the CDR3 reads TGTGCCAGCAGTTTAGCGCACAGGGCGAGGGAGCAGTACTTC. Its protein is CASSLAHRAREQYF.

This clonotype was seen only a few times. The rearrangement uses TRBV7-9 and TRBJ2-4; 8 nucleotides line up with TRBD2. V gave up 4 bases and J gave up 1 base; unmatched junction bases: 9. The CDR3 is 17 residues long. The germline V gene has CDR1 SEHNR and CDR2 FQNEAQ (reference sequence). CDR3 nucleotides: TGTGCCAGCAGCTCCACCGGGGGGGCAGTTGCCAAAAACATTCAGTACTTC. Residues: CASSSTGGAVAKNIQYF.

This clonotype was seen a few times. The chain couples TRBV6-1 to TRBJ1-4, with TRBD1 identical over 9 bases. The junction had 9 bases not matched to a gene; V was cut back by 6 bases and J by 7 bases. The CDR3 has 15 amino acids. CDR1 MNHNS and CDR2 SASEGT come from the germline V gene. This chain's CDR3 is CASRRTGGLGEKLFF. CDR3 in DNA: TGTGCCAGCAGACGAACAGGGGGCTTGGGTGAAAAACTGTTTTTT.

This clonotype was found a few times. The chain combines TRBV25-1 with TRBJ2-7; D unclear. This CDR3 contains 10 residues. The V gene's germline CDR1 is MGHDK and CDR2 SYGVNS. With 8 bases removed from V and 6 bases from J, the gap between germline ends came to 8 bases. CDR3 amino acids: CASLTGEQYV. CDR3 bases: TGTGCCAGCTTGACGGGCGAGCAGTACGTC.

The V and J genes are TRBV9 and TRBJ1-2, with TRBD1 matching 7 bases. The J segment lost 2 bases and the V segment lost 3 bases, leaving 7 bases of the junction unmatched. The CDR3 is 15 residues long. The germline V gene encodes CDR1 SGDLS and CDR2 YYNGEE. The DNA of the CDR3 is TGTGCCAGCAGCGGACAGGGATGGGGGAACTATGGCTACACCTTC. This translates into CASSGQGWGNYGYTF.

This clonotype occurred a few times. The chain has TRBV5-5 and TRBJ2-1, with D maybe TRBD1 (6 bases). Germline CDR1 reads SGHKS; CDR2 reads YYEKEE (reference sequence). The CDR3 spans 13 residues. With 5 bases removed from V and 7 bases from J, the gap between germline ends came to 13 bases. Here the CDR3 DNA reads TGTGCCAGCAGAAAAGGGACACGAAATGAGCAGTTCTTC. It is translated as CASRKGTRNEQFF.

This clonotype has only a few counts. The chain recombines TRBV12-5 with TRBJ1-2, with D maybe TRBD1 (5 bases). The CDR3 runs to 15 residues. Germline CDR1 is LGHNT and CDR2 is FRNRAP. Trimming shortened V by 6 bases and J by 4 bases, and 18 bases separated the two germline ends. CDR3 bases: TGTGCTAGTGGGATCCCCCGGTCGGACATCTATGGCTACACCTTC. Its translation is CASGIPRSDIYGYTF.

This clonotype occurred a few times. This sequence joins TRBV5-1 and TRBJ2-1, with D tentatively TRBD1 (6 bases). Per the germline V gene, CDR1 is SGHRS and CDR2 is YFSETQ. The CDR3 covers 15 residues. V gave up 4 bases and J gave up 4 bases, with 15 bases separating them. The CDR3: CASSHRAGLYNEQFF. In DNA, the CDR3 is TGCGCCAGCAGCCACAGGGCAGGGCTATACAATGAGCAGTTCTTC.

The sample holds many counts of this clonotype. The chain couples TRBV23-1 to TRBJ2-3; unclear D gene. TRBV23-1 is recorded as an ORF, its role being uncertain. The CDR3 contains 16 residues. Trimming cost V 6 bases and J 4 bases, with 20 bases left between them. CDR3: CASSPTRPWVADTQYF. The CDR3 coding sequence is TGCGCCAGCAGCCCCACCCGACCCTGGGTCGCAGATACGCAGTATTTT.

In its sample, this clonotype was seen a few times. This chain connects TRBV29-1 to TRBJ2-1, with 8 bases matching TRBD1. The junction had 7 bases not matched to a gene; V was cut back by 6 bases and J by 0 bases. CDR3 size: 15 residues. Per germline, CDR1 SQVTM and CDR2 ANQGSEA. The CDR3 sequence is CSVTGQGGSYNEQFF. CDR3 bases: TGCAGCGTCACCGGACAGGGAGGCTCCTACAATGAGCAGTTCTTC.